The rows below give T cell receptor beta chains drawn from one sample of a study of shared clonotypes between healthy human individuals. TCRdb's table, derived via immunoSEQ multiplex PCR, lists solely in-frame clones and lacks some. The sample holds nearly 2 million clones, less than 95% seen once. The sequenced sample was naive CD8+ T cells sorted from blood. The receptor source for this set is a man between 18 and 29 years old in good health. The CDR3 runs from the conserved cysteine through the conserved F or W. A D gene is named only where the DNA matches it firmly. The size entry is marked missing in some rows and otherwise reads once, few, many or a size class.

abundance: -; d_gene: TRBD2; v_gene: TRBV7-9; j_gene: TRBJ2-5; CDR3aa: CASDLAGYQETQYF; CDR3nt: TGTGCCAGCGACCTAGCGGGGTACCAAGAGACCCAGTACTTC
abundance: -; d_gene: TRBD1; v_gene: TRBV27; j_gene: TRBJ1-5; CDR3aa: CASSPSSGQLNQPQHF; CDR3nt: TGTGCCAGCAGTCCATCCTCGGGACAGCTCAATCAGCCCCAGCATTTT
abundance: -; d_gene: -; v_gene: TRBV25-1; j_gene: TRBJ2-7; CDR3aa: CASIAGESWEQYF; CDR3nt: TGTGCCAGCATAGCAGGGGAAAGTTGGGAGCAGTACTTC
abundance: -; d_gene: TRBD1; v_gene: TRBV7-9; j_gene: TRBJ1-4; CDR3aa: CASSLRTGQNEKLFF; CDR3nt: TGTGCCAGCAGCTTGCGGACAGGCCAGAATGAAAAACTGTTTTTT
abundance: -; d_gene: -; v_gene: TRBV4-1; j_gene: TRBJ2-7; CDR3aa: CASSHQGGYEQYF; CDR3nt: TGCGCCAGCAGCCACCAGGGGGGGTACGAGCAGTACTTC
abundance: -; d_gene: TRBD1; v_gene: TRBV30; j_gene: TRBJ2-7; CDR3aa: CAWSEDQDRGNFYEQYF; CDR3nt: TGTGCCTGGAGCGAAGATCAGGACAGGGGGAATTTTTACGAGCAGTACTTC
abundance: -; d_gene: -; v_gene: TRBV29-1; j_gene: TRBJ2-1; CDR3aa: CSVGSGPIPNEQFF; CDR3nt: TGCAGCGTGGGCTCCGGTCCCATACCCAATGAGCAGTTCTTC
abundance: -; d_gene: -; v_gene: TRBV5-1; j_gene: TRBJ2-7; CDR3aa: CASSLATGTYEQYF; CDR3nt: TGCGCCAGCAGCTTGGCCACAGGAACCTACGAGCAGTACTTC
abundance: once; d_gene: TRBD1; v_gene: TRBV4-1; j_gene: TRBJ1-4; CDR3aa: CASSSPGTGYEKLFF; CDR3nt: TGCGCCAGCAGCTCACCCGGGACAGGGTACGAAAAACTGTTTTTT
abundance: -; d_gene: TRBD2; v_gene: TRBV27; j_gene: TRBJ2-3; CDR3aa: CASSQSLAGESTDTQYF; CDR3nt: TGTGCCAGCAGTCAATCACTAGCGGGAGAGTCAACAGATACGCAGTATTTT
abundance: -; d_gene: -; v_gene: TRBV27; j_gene: TRBJ1-2; CDR3aa: CASSFVAMSKNYGYTF; CDR3nt: TGTGCCAGCAGTTTCGTCGCAATGAGTAAAAACTATGGCTACACCTTC
abundance: once; d_gene: -; v_gene: TRBV4-3; j_gene: TRBJ1-2; CDR3aa: CASSQEERQNYGYTF; CDR3nt: TGCGCCAGCAGCCAAGAGGAGCGACAGAACTATGGCTACACCTTC
abundance: -; d_gene: TRBD1; v_gene: TRBV7-9; j_gene: TRBJ2-7; CDR3aa: CASSLTGGEQYF; CDR3nt: TGTGCCAGCAGCTTGACAGGGGGGGAGCAGTACTTC
abundance: -; d_gene: TRBD2; v_gene: TRBV30; j_gene: TRBJ2-2; CDR3aa: CAWSEWRGFGELFF; CDR3nt: TGTGCCTGGAGTGAGTGGCGGGGGTTCGGGGAGCTGTTTTTT
abundance: -; d_gene: -; v_gene: TRBV30; j_gene: TRBJ2-4; CDR3aa: CAWSGVASLAKNIQYF; CDR3nt: TGTGCCTGGAGTGGGGTGGCGTCCCTAGCCAAAAACATTCAGTACTTC
abundance: -; d_gene: TRBD2; v_gene: TRBV27; j_gene: TRBJ2-1; CDR3aa: CASSLGGDYYNEQFF; CDR3nt: TGTGCCAGCAGTTTAGGTGGGGACTACTACAATGAGCAGTTCTTC
abundance: -; d_gene: -; v_gene: TRBV29-1; j_gene: TRBJ2-7; CDR3aa: CSVAGTTGTFYEQYF; CDR3nt: TGCAGCGTAGCCGGGACGACTGGGACCTTCTACGAGCAGTACTTC
abundance: -; d_gene: -; v_gene: TRBV6-5; j_gene: TRBJ1-2; CDR3aa: CASSYSNQGGYTF; CDR3nt: TGTGCCAGCAGTTACTCGAACCAGGGAGGCTACACCTTC
abundance: -; d_gene: TRBD2; v_gene: TRBV6-4; j_gene: TRBJ2-1; CDR3aa: CASSDAPSGGAYEQFF; CDR3nt: TGTGCCAGCAGTGACGCGCCTAGCGGGGGAGCCTATGAGCAGTTCTTC
abundance: -; d_gene: -; v_gene: TRBV6-5; j_gene: TRBJ2-2; CDR3aa: CASSYSPTGNTGELFF; CDR3nt: TGTGCCAGCAGTTACTCTCCGACGGGAAACACCGGGGAGCTGTTTTTT
abundance: -; d_gene: TRBD1; v_gene: TRBV7-8; j_gene: TRBJ1-6; CDR3aa: CASSATPGQEGDSPLHF; CDR3nt: TGTGCCAGCAGCGCAACACCTGGACAGGAGGGGGATTCACCCCTCCACTTT
abundance: -; d_gene: -; v_gene: TRBV19; j_gene: TRBJ2-2; CDR3aa: CASSIWTGELFF; CDR3nt: TGTGCCAGTAGTATCTGGACCGGGGAGCTGTTTTTT
abundance: once; d_gene: TRBD1; v_gene: TRBV30; j_gene: TRBJ2-7; CDR3aa: CAWSVGPGQGYEQYF; CDR3nt: TGTGCCTGGAGTGTTGGTCCCGGACAGGGGTACGAGCAGTACTTC
abundance: -; d_gene: -; v_gene: TRBV7-9; j_gene: TRBJ1-6; CDR3aa: CASSSTRVLLHF; CDR3nt: TGTGCCAGCAGCTCAACGCGGGTCCTCCTCCACTTT
abundance: -; d_gene: TRBD2; v_gene: TRBV10-2; j_gene: TRBJ2-7; CDR3aa: CASSETGGAFEQYF; CDR3nt: TGCGCCAGCAGTGAAACGGGGGGGGCCTTCGAGCAGTACTTC
abundance: -; d_gene: TRBD1; v_gene: TRBV28; j_gene: TRBJ2-6; CDR3aa: CASRPGQGAGANVLTF; CDR3nt: TGTGCCAGCAGGCCGGGACAGGGAGCTGGGGCCAACGTCCTGACTTTC
abundance: -; d_gene: TRBD2; v_gene: TRBV9; j_gene: TRBJ2-2; CDR3aa: CASSPWTSELFF; CDR3nt: TGTGCCAGCAGCCCGTGGACTAGCGAGCTGTTTTTT
abundance: -; d_gene: TRBD2; v_gene: TRBV9; j_gene: TRBJ2-3; CDR3aa: CASSAEGRGDTQYF; CDR3nt: TGTGCCAGCAGCGCCGAAGGGAGGGGAGATACGCAGTATTTT
abundance: -; d_gene: TRBD1; v_gene: TRBV30; j_gene: TRBJ2-7; CDR3aa: CAWYTGDEQYF; CDR3nt: TGTGCCTGGTATACAGGGGACGAGCAGTACTTC
abundance: -; d_gene: -; v_gene: TRBV5-1; j_gene: TRBJ2-5; CDR3aa: CASSPISGARETQYF; CDR3nt: TGCGCCAGCAGCCCGATTTCAGGGGCTCGAGAGACCCAGTACTTC
abundance: once; d_gene: -; v_gene: TRBV5-4; j_gene: TRBJ2-5; CDR3aa: CASSFGRQETQYF; CDR3nt: TGTGCCAGCAGCTTCGGCAGACAAGAGACCCAGTACTTC
abundance: -; d_gene: -; v_gene: TRBV9; j_gene: TRBJ2-1; CDR3aa: CASSGTAFSYDEQFF; CDR3nt: TGTGCCAGCAGCGGAACTGCTTTTTCTTACGATGAGCAGTTCTTC
abundance: -; d_gene: -; v_gene: TRBV7-9; j_gene: TRBJ1-1; CDR3aa: CASSLTPLNTEAFF; CDR3nt: TGTGCCAGCAGCTTGACGCCTCTGAACACTGAAGCTTTCTTT
abundance: -; d_gene: -; v_gene: TRBV30; j_gene: TRBJ2-5; CDR3aa: CAWNSEGDARQETQYF; CDR3nt: TGTGCCTGGAATAGTGAAGGGGACGCCCGGCAAGAGACCCAGTACTTC
abundance: -; d_gene: -; v_gene: TRBV2; j_gene: TRBJ2-5; CDR3aa: CASSEGQGEGSETQYF; CDR3nt: TGTGCCAGCAGTGAAGGTCAGGGAGAAGGTTCGGAGACCCAGTACTTC
abundance: -; d_gene: -; v_gene: TRBV9; j_gene: TRBJ2-3; CDR3aa: CASSVMSGDTQYF; CDR3nt: TGTGCCAGCAGCGTAATGTCGGGAGATACGCAGTATTTT
abundance: -; d_gene: -; v_gene: TRBV2; j_gene: TRBJ1-2; CDR3aa: CASSDPGRRDHDYGYTF; CDR3nt: TGTGCCAGCAGCGACCCCGGACGCCGGGACCATGACTATGGCTACACCTTC
abundance: -; d_gene: TRBD1; v_gene: TRBV19; j_gene: TRBJ2-7; CDR3aa: CASSSGTGVYEQYF; CDR3nt: TGTGCCAGTAGTTCCGGGACAGGGGTGTACGAGCAGTACTTC
abundance: -; d_gene: TRBD1; v_gene: TRBV19; j_gene: TRBJ1-6; CDR3aa: CASSIHFEGANSPLHF; CDR3nt: TGTGCCAGTAGTATCCACTTTGAGGGGGCGAATTCACCCCTCCACTTT
abundance: -; d_gene: TRBD1; v_gene: TRBV27; j_gene: TRBJ1-4; CDR3aa: CASSGQGGEKLFF; CDR3nt: TGTGCCAGCTCGGGACAGGGGGGTGAAAAACTGTTTTTT
abundance: -; d_gene: -; v_gene: TRBV2; j_gene: TRBJ2-1; CDR3aa: CASSRKVALVLNEQFF; CDR3nt: TGTGCCAGCAGTCGGAAGGTAGCCCTGGTTTTGAATGAGCAGTTCTTC
abundance: once; d_gene: -; v_gene: TRBV15; j_gene: TRBJ2-7; CDR3aa: CATSRDLGAGSYEQYF; CDR3nt: TGTGCCACCAGCAGAGATTTGGGGGCCGGCTCCTACGAGCAGTACTTC
abundance: -; d_gene: TRBD1; v_gene: TRBV29-1; j_gene: TRBJ2-7; CDR3aa: CSVEFVTGAPYEQYF; CDR3nt: TGCAGCGTTGAGTTTGTGACAGGGGCCCCCTACGAGCAGTACTTC
abundance: -; d_gene: -; v_gene: TRBV9; j_gene: TRBJ1-2; CDR3aa: CASSVGGNYGYTF; CDR3nt: TGTGCCAGCAGCGTAGGGGGTAACTATGGCTACACCTTC
abundance: -; d_gene: -; v_gene: TRBV5-6; j_gene: TRBJ1-6; CDR3aa: CASSPRETYNSPLHF; CDR3nt: TGTGCCAGCAGCCCCCGAGAGACCTATAATTCACCCCTCCACTTT
abundance: -; d_gene: -; v_gene: TRBV29-1; j_gene: TRBJ2-7; CDR3aa: CSVTETGSYEQYF; CDR3nt: TGCAGCGTCACGGAGACAGGCTCCTACGAGCAGTACTTC
abundance: few; d_gene: -; v_gene: TRBV10-3; j_gene: TRBJ1-2; CDR3aa: CAIRWTDGYTF; CDR3nt: TGTGCCATCAGGTGGACAGACGGCTACACCTTC
abundance: -; d_gene: TRBD1; v_gene: TRBV30; j_gene: TRBJ2-5; CDR3aa: CAWSLGPDRGLETQYF; CDR3nt: TGTGCCTGGAGCCTAGGGCCCGACAGGGGTTTAGAGACCCAGTACTTC
abundance: -; d_gene: -; v_gene: TRBV6-5; j_gene: TRBJ1-2; CDR3aa: CASRPDTTNYGYTF; CDR3nt: TGTGCCAGCAGGCCCGACACAACTAACTATGGCTACACCTTC
abundance: -; d_gene: -; v_gene: TRBV11-2; j_gene: TRBJ1-4; CDR3aa: CASSYSGEKLFF; CDR3nt: TGTGCCAGCAGCTACTCAGGGGAAAAACTGTTTTTT
abundance: -; d_gene: TRBD1; v_gene: TRBV30; j_gene: TRBJ1-5; CDR3aa: CAWSADRNSNQPQHF; CDR3nt: TGTGCCTGGAGTGCGGACAGGAATAGCAATCAGCCCCAGCATTTT
abundance: -; d_gene: -; v_gene: TRBV7-9; j_gene: TRBJ2-7; CDR3aa: CASSLPIEGEQYF; CDR3nt: TGTGCCAGCAGCTTACCAATAGAGGGCGAGCAGTACTTC
abundance: -; d_gene: TRBD1; v_gene: TRBV7-6; j_gene: TRBJ1-1; CDR3aa: CASSVIPDRAVEAFF; CDR3nt: TGTGCCAGCAGCGTAATCCCGGACAGGGCGGTTGAAGCTTTCTTT
abundance: -; d_gene: -; v_gene: TRBV30; j_gene: TRBJ1-5; CDR3aa: CAWMTGPPGGNQPQHF; CDR3nt: TGTGCCTGGATGACGGGGCCTCCCGGAGGCAATCAGCCCCAGCATTTT
abundance: -; d_gene: TRBD1; v_gene: TRBV28; j_gene: TRBJ2-1; CDR3aa: CASSFRGPYNEQFF; CDR3nt: TGTGCCAGCAGTTTCAGGGGGCCGTACAATGAGCAGTTCTTC
abundance: -; d_gene: -; v_gene: TRBV27; j_gene: TRBJ2-7; CDR3aa: CASSTKGAYEQYF; CDR3nt: TGTGCCAGCAGTACTAAAGGGGCCTACGAGCAGTACTTC
abundance: -; d_gene: -; v_gene: TRBV7-6; j_gene: TRBJ2-2; CDR3aa: CASSSNEIPGELFF; CDR3nt: TGTGCCAGCAGCTCCAATGAAATCCCCGGGGAGCTGTTTTTT
abundance: once; d_gene: -; v_gene: TRBV27; j_gene: TRBJ2-1; CDR3aa: CASSFAGYNEQFF; CDR3nt: TGTGCCAGCAGTTTTGCGGGGTACAATGAGCAGTTCTTC
abundance: -; d_gene: TRBD1; v_gene: TRBV29-1; j_gene: TRBJ1-1; CDR3aa: CSVKTGWSTEAFF; CDR3nt: TGCAGCGTTAAGACAGGGTGGAGCACTGAAGCTTTCTTT
abundance: -; d_gene: -; v_gene: TRBV4-1; j_gene: TRBJ2-7; CDR3aa: CASSQERVSYYEQYF; CDR3nt: TGCGCCAGCAGCCAAGAAAGGGTCAGCTACTACGAGCAGTACTTC